These 15 T cell receptor beta chains originate from one sample sequenced in a study of shared clonotypes between healthy human individuals. This table comes from immunoSEQ multiplex PCR, and its TCRdb copy is limited to in-frame clones, with some not included. The sample contains about 2.1 million clones, 90% to 95% of which appear only once. Terminally differentiated effector memory CD45RA+ cells were excluded from the naive CD8 cells, which were CD45RO-negative and positively selected for CCR7. The sample comprised naive CD8+ T cells from PBMCs. Receptor source: a man aged 18 to 29 in good health. Some clones in this sample may be carry-over from other donors' samples.

The chain recombines TRBV29-1 with TRBJ2-2; 14 positions match TRBD2. CDR1 and CDR2 (germline): SQVTM, ANQGSEA. This CDR3 comprises 17 residues. Trimming took 6 bases from V and 7 from J; bases not matched to a gene: 13. For the CDR3, the DNA is TGCAGCGTCATCCGGCCGGGACTAGCGGGAGCCGGCGGGGAGCTGTTTTTT. It encodes CSVIRPGLAGAGGELFF.

This clone was detected a few times. J is TRBJ1-1 and V is TRBV7-9; maybe TRBD1 (5 bases). The germline V and J ends were trimmed by 5 bases and 3 bases, with 13 bases remaining between them. The germline CDR1 and CDR2 sequences are SEHNR and FQNEAQ (reference sequence). The CDR3 runs to 14 residues. The CDR3 nucleotides read TGTGCCAGCAGCCGAGCGGGGCTGGACACTGAAGCTTTCTTT. Translated, it gives CASSRAGLDTEAFF.

J is TRBJ2-7 and V is TRBV28; D is undetermined. V shed 5 bases and J shed 3 bases, with 8 bases lying between them. Germline CDR1 reads MDHEN; CDR2 reads SYDVKM. This CDR3 is 12 amino acids long. CDR3 in amino acids: CASSPDGYEQYF. Here the CDR3 DNA reads TGTGCCAGCAGTCCGGACGGCTACGAGCAGTACTTC.

The V and J genes are TRBV7-7 and TRBJ2-7; tentative D call: TRBD2 (5 bases). V gave up 1 base and J gave up 2 bases, with 15 bases separating them. The CDR3 is made up of 16 amino acids. CDR1 is SSHAT and CDR2 is FNYEAQ in the germline V gene (reference sequence). The CDR3, as DNA: TGTGCCAGCAGCTTAGGGACTGCATTCCCCCCCTACGAGCAGTACTTC. This translates into CASSLGTAFPPYEQYF.

This sequence joins TRBV5-4 and TRBJ1-2; D is perhaps TRBD1 (5 bases). V gave up 4 bases and J gave up 4 bases, with 8 bases separating them. Per germline, CDR1 SGHNT and CDR2 YYREEE (reference sequence). This CDR3 is built from 12 residues. CDR3 sequence reads: CASSPGTYGYTF. CDR3 DNA sequence: TGTGCCAGCAGCCCAGGGACCTATGGCTACACCTTC.

The rearrangement links TRBV5-6 to TRBJ1-5; D is uncertain. The germline V and J ends were trimmed by 1 base and 9 bases, with 11 bases remaining between them. Per the germline V gene, CDR1 is SGHDT and CDR2 is YYEEEE. The CDR3 length is 13 residues. The CDR3 protein is CASSLSPGGPQHF. The CDR3 DNA reads TGTGCCAGCAGCTTGTCCCCCGGCGGGCCCCAGCATTTT.

The chain links TRBV4-1 to TRBJ2-4; 7 nucleotides match TRBD2. The germline V gene encodes CDR1 MGHRA and CDR2 YSYEKL. The CDR3 runs to 14 residues. V trimming: 8 bases; J trimming: 9 bases; junction bases outside the gene matches: 13. The CDR3 reads CASQAGLAYGIQYF. CDR3 in DNA: TGCGCCAGCCAAGCGGGGCTAGCCTATGGCATTCAGTACTTC.

J is TRBJ1-5 and V is TRBV15; the match to TRBD1 covers 7 bases. The V and J ends lost 0 bases and 7 bases, in that order; junction bases with no gene match: 9. Looked up from germline, CDR1 is LNHNV and CDR2 is YYDKDF (reference sequence). This CDR3 contains 16 residues. CDR3 region: CATSRDREGAGQPQHF. CDR3 DNA: TGTGCCACCAGCAGAGATCGCGAGGGGGCCGGGCAGCCCCAGCATTTT.

V and J are TRBV11-2 and TRBJ2-7, with unresolved D. The CDR3 is 14 residues long. Germline-derived CDR1 and CDR2 are SGHAT and FQNNGV. V shed 3 bases and J shed 5 bases, with 14 bases lying between them. The CDR3: CASSFLPSLDEQYF. DNA for the CDR3: TGTGCCAGCAGCTTTCTTCCTAGTTTGGACGAGCAGTACTTC.

The J gene is TRBJ1-5, the V gene TRBV7-3; D gene ambiguous. CDR1 and CDR2 from the germline V gene are SGHTA and FQGTGA. This CDR3 has 13 residues. V was shortened by 2 bases and J by 7 bases, with 9 bases between the two germline ends. CDR3 sequence: CASSLFAGQPQHF. Here the CDR3 DNA reads TGTGCCAGCAGCTTATTTGCGGGGCAGCCCCAGCATTTT.

This chain connects TRBV2 to TRBJ1-5; a weak D match, TRBD1 (5 bases). In germline, CDR1 is SNHLY, CDR2 FYNNEI. V was trimmed by 7 bases and J by 0 bases, leaving 19 bases between them. This CDR3 has 17 amino acids. Written as DNA, the CDR3 is TGTGCCAGCACCTCGGGGGTGAGGGAATATAGCAATCAGCCCCAGCATTTT. This sequence encodes CASTSGVREYSNQPQHF.

The chain combines TRBV12-5 with TRBJ2-7, with D perhaps TRBD1 or TRBD2 (5 bases each). The CDR3 contains 16 residues. V dropped 5 bases and J dropped 0 bases, with 17 bases sitting between them. In germline, CDR1 is LGHNT, CDR2 FRNRAP. CDR3 residues: CASGPGRGAGSYEQYF. DNA for the CDR3: TGTGCTAGTGGTCCTGGTCGAGGGGCGGGCTCCTACGAGCAGTACTTC.

This clone appeared once. The rearrangement joins TRBV27 to TRBJ2-2, with D unresolved. Trimming cost V 2 bases and J 4 bases, with 8 bases left between them. Germline V gives CDR1 MNHEY, CDR2 SMNVEV (reference sequence). This CDR3 contains 14 residues. CDR3 nucleotides: TGTGCCAGCAGTTTACCGGGCAGCACCGGGGAGCTGTTTTTT. It encodes CASSLPGSTGELFF.

V usage is TRBV9 and J usage is TRBJ2-2; D is unclear. Trimming left V 3 bases short and J 8 bases short, with 11 bases between. The length of the CDR3 is 13 residues. The germline V gene encodes CDR1 SGDLS and CDR2 YYNGEE. CDR3 in amino acids: CASSDPNGGELFF. The CDR3 DNA sequence: TGTGCCAGCAGCGACCCTAATGGGGGGGAGCTGTTTTTT.

The rearrangement joins TRBV4-1 to TRBJ2-3; no clear D. Germline V gene lookup returns CDR1 MGHRA and CDR2 YSYEKL. This CDR3 is built from 15 residues. The V end was cut by 1 base, the J end by 2 bases, with 10 bases between. The CDR3 DNA sequence: TGCGCCAGCAGCCAAGGACAATTCCCCACAGATACGCAGTATTTT. This sequence encodes CASSQGQFPTDTQYF.